This T cell receptor beta chain was sequenced during a study of shared clonotypes between healthy human individuals. Each sorted subset replicate got 200 ng genomic DNA, 25,000 to 35,000 genomes. Original processing methods: Owing to the provision of junction-only sequences devoid of quality scores by immunoSEQ, filtering differed. Sequenced by immunoSEQ multiplex PCR; TCRdb stores in-frame clones only, minus some. The V and J calls and the clone size are those of that table, but D and trimming were determined from the DNA. The sample has roughly 2,000,000 clones; just under 95% are singletons. Naive CD8 cells, CD45RO-negative and positively selected for CCR7, excluded terminally differentiated effector memory CD45RA+ cells. This CDR3 region has 17 residues.

This clonotype was sampled from a man between 18 and 35 years old in good health. Some clones in this sample may be carry-over from other donors' samples. Sequenced input: naive CD8+ T cells from PBMCs. The V gene is TRBV21-1, the J gene TRBJ2-5; TRBD2 reflects the table's D call only, with no check against the DNA. TRBV21-1 is a known pseudogene. The CDR3 sequence is CASNPSGRLIYQETQYF. The CDR3 nucleotides read TGTGCCAGCAACCCTAGCGGGAGGCTAATATACCAAGAGACCCAGTACTTC.